This paragraph covers one TCR beta chain sequence. The sample belongs to a study of blood T cell repertoires in COVID-19. Across the study: Sites in the United States, Italy and Spain provided acute and convalescent COVID-19 samples. Sources were T cells, B-cell-depleted T cells, or PBMCs; the material itself was cDNA or gDNA.

The germline gives CDR1 MNHEY, CDR2 SVGAGI. The V and J ends lost 4 bases and 5 bases respectively, with 12 bases between them. The CDR3 loop spans 13 amino acids. Original data processing: Scientists estimated how many nucleated cells there were by amplifying reference gene primers. The assay was immunoSEQ multiplex PCR, and TCRdb's table has in-frame clones only and misses some. The D gene and trimming were derived from the DNA, and the V and J assignments and clone size from that table. Of about 180,000 clones in the sample, roughly four fifths are singletons; the top ten hold around 8%. One Seattle source followed patients from active infection through their disease course.

This TCR was recovered from a woman aged 65 to 85 with COVID-19, enrolled during active disease. The specimen was peripheral blood. J is TRBJ2-7 and V is TRBV6-5; tentative D call: TRBD1 (6 bases). The CDR3: CASSSRGGDEQYF. The DNA for the CDR3 is TGTGCCAGCAGTTCCAGGGGCGGCGACGAGCAGTACTTC.